The 15 T cell receptor beta chains listed next were all sequenced from one sample in a study of shared clonotypes between healthy human individuals (dated by TCRdb to about 2020). Library generation was performed with the immunoSEQ multiplex PCR assay. TCRdb re-hosts the immuneACCESS table, in-frame sequences only. Its copies lack some clones; in the studies checked, an unresolved V gene accounts for under half of them, and the cause for the rest is not known. This sample gives some 700,000 clones in total; less than 95% of them show up just once. The ten largest clones take up about 33% of the sample. The sample taken for sequencing was memory CD8+ T cells from PBMCs. Interpreted using the paper, the cell subset or site label stands for: CD45RO+ cells pooled with CCR7-negative TemRA cells. These receptors originate from a man aged 18 to 30 in good health. Some clones in this sample may be carry-over from other donors' samples.

The gene calls are TRBV4-3 and TRBJ1-1; D ambiguous. With 0 bases removed from V and 4 bases from J, the gap between germline ends came to 12 bases. The germline CDR1 and CDR2 sequences are LGHNA and YSLEER. The CDR3 has 15 residues. CDR3 residues: CASSQDIGLVTEAFF. The CDR3 DNA reads TGCGCCAGCAGCCAAGATATAGGGTTGGTCACTGAAGCTTTCTTT.

This clone came up once. J is TRBJ2-2 and V is TRBV27; D might be TRBD2 (5 bases). V lost 5 bases and J lost 4, with 14 bases in between. This CDR3 spans 15 amino acids. Germline V gives CDR1 MNHEY, CDR2 SMNVEV (reference sequence). Written as DNA, the CDR3 is TGTGCCAGCAGTCTCCTCGTTCGGGGCACCGGGGAGCTGTTTTTT. This translates into CASSLLVRGTGELFF.

The DNA for the CDR3 is TGCGCCAGCAGCTCGACCGTGACGAGGGACGGAAACACCATATATTTT. Translation gives CASSSTVTRDGNTIYF. This rearrangement joins TRBV5-1 to TRBJ1-3, with D tentatively TRBD1 (5 bases). The germline gives CDR1 SGHRS, CDR2 YFSETQ. V gave up 3 bases and J gave up 4 bases, with 17 bases separating them. CDR3 length: 16 residues.

Comments on this clone: Other DNA sequences in the sample encode the same CDR3. V gene TRBV11-2 combines with J gene TRBJ2-7; 7 nucleotides match TRBD1. V was clipped by 4 bases and J by 2 bases; unmatched bases: 2. The CDR3 is made up of 13 amino acids. Germline V gene lookup returns CDR1 SGHAT and CDR2 FQNNGV. The CDR3 sequence is CASSSGTAYEQYF. In DNA form, the CDR3 reads TGTGCCAGCAGCTCCGGGACAGCCTACGAGCAGTACTTC. Full variable domain (outside the CDR3, taken from reference TRBV11-2 and TRBJ2-7): EAGVAQSPRYKIIEKRQSVAFWCNPISGHATLYWYQQILGQGPKLLIQFQNNGVVDDSQLPKDRFSAERLKGVDSTLKIQPAKLEDSAVYLCASSSGTAYEQYFGPGTRLTVT.

The chain carries TRBV6-1 and TRBJ1-1, with D maybe TRBD1 (6 bases). Germline CDR1 reads MNHNS; CDR2 reads SASEGT. With 4 bases removed from V and 0 bases from J, the gap between germline ends came to 15 bases. The CDR3 length is 16 residues. This chain's CDR3 is CASSGPGHLMNTEAFF. CDR3 sequence (DNA): TGTGCCAGCAGTGGGCCGGGACACTTAATGAACACTGAAGCTTTCTTT.

V is TRBV5-4 and J is TRBJ2-7; tentatively, D is TRBD2 (6 bases). The CDR3 spans 13 residues. The germline V gene has CDR1 SGHNT and CDR2 YYREEE (reference sequence). V lost 5 bases and J 6 bases, leaving 15 bases between the germline ends. This CDR3 reads CASRPGLGGEQYF. In DNA form, the CDR3 reads TGTGCCAGCAGACCAGGTTTGGGGGGCGAGCAGTACTTC. Complete variable domain (other parts from reference TRBV5-4 and TRBJ2-7): ETGVTQSPTHLIKTRGQQVTLRCSSQSGHNTVSWYQQALGQGPQFIFQYYREEENGRGNFPPRFSGLQFPNYSSELNVNALELDDSALYLCASRPGLGGEQYFGPGTRLTVT.

This chain connects TRBV4-2 to TRBJ2-7; unclear D gene. Germline V gene data show CDR1 as LGHNA and CDR2 as YNFKEQ. The CDR3 runs to 15 residues. Trimming took 5 bases from V and 0 from J, leaving 14 bases between them. As DNA, the CDR3 is TGTGCCAGCAGCGAACTGGAAAGGAACTCCTACGAGCAGTACTTC. Its protein product is CASSELERNSYEQYF.

V gene TRBV4-1 combines with J gene TRBJ2-1; 7 bases line up with TRBD2. Losses at the gene ends were 5 bases for V and 5 bases for J; bases not matched to a gene: 6. The CDR3 spans 14 residues. Germline V gene sequence: CDR1 MGHRA, CDR2 YSYEKL. CDR3 region: CASSWGGFDNEQFF. CDR3 nucleotides: TGCGCCAGCAGCTGGGGGGGATTTGACAATGAGCAGTTCTTC.

V gene TRBV27 combines with J gene TRBJ2-1, with TRBD2 matching over 13 bases. The germline V gene has CDR1 MNHEY and CDR2 SMNVEV (reference sequence). V lost 2 bases and J lost 7; bases outside the gene matches: 14. The length of the CDR3 is 19 residues. CDR3 nucleotides: TGTGCCAGCAGTTTACTGGGAGGGACTAGCGGGGTGGCTGGAAATGAGCAGTTCTTC. Protein product: CASSLLGGTSGVAGNEQFF.

This chain links TRBV19 with TRBJ2-2; D is possibly TRBD2 (5 bases). Germline V lookup: CDR1 LNHDA, CDR2 SQIVND (reference sequence). CDR3 length equals 13 residues. V was shortened by 3 bases and J by 6 bases, with 8 bases between the two germline ends. DNA for the CDR3: TGTGCCAGTAGTATCACTAGGGCCGGGGAGCTGTTTTTT. It translates to CASSITRAGELFF.

The chain joins TRBV4-1 to TRBJ2-7; D may be TRBD1 (5 bases). Trimming left V 2 bases short and J 4 bases short, with 12 bases between. CDR3 length: 14 amino acids. Germline CDR1 MGHRA, CDR2 YSYEKL. Here the CDR3 reads CASSQYTQGYEQYF. In DNA, the CDR3 is TGCGCCAGCAGCCAATATACTCAGGGATACGAGCAGTACTTC.

The gene calls are TRBV19 and TRBJ2-7; 8 bases fit TRBD2. In germline, CDR1 is LNHDA, CDR2 SQIVND (reference sequence). With V trimmed by 6 bases and J by 4 bases, 26 bases remained unmatched. The CDR3 is made up of 20 amino acids. The DNA of the CDR3 is TGTGCCAGTAGCCCCACGGGACTAGTGTGGGAAGACCCCCGGTCGTACGAGCAGTACTTC. This codes for CASSPTGLVWEDPRSYEQYF.

CDR3 amino acids: CASSFEFLTANTGELFF. As DNA, the CDR3 is TGTGCCAGCAGCTTCGAATTCTTGACAGCGAACACCGGGGAGCTGTTTTTT. V is TRBV7-9 and J is TRBJ2-2, with D possibly TRBD1 on 5 matching bases. The germline CDR1 and CDR2 sequences are SEHNR and FQNEAQ (reference sequence). The V end lost 3 bases, the J end lost 0 bases, and 14 bases lay between the germline ends. This CDR3 spans 17 amino acids. The whole variable domain, filled in from reference TRBV7-9 and TRBJ2-2, reads DTGVSQNPRHKITKRGQNVTFRCDPISEHNRLYWYRQTLGQGPEFLTYFQNEAQLEKSRLLSDRFSAERPKGSFSTLEIQRTEQGDSAMYLCASSFEFLTANTGELFFGEGSRLTVL.

The chain combines TRBV27 with TRBJ2-1; 8 nucleotides line up with TRBD2. CDR1 and CDR2 (germline): MNHEY, SMNVEV (reference sequence). Trimming at V came to 5 bases and at J to 0 bases, leaving 3 bases not matched to a gene. CDR3 size: 15 residues. CDR3 sequence reads: CASSPLAASYNEQFF. CDR3 coding DNA: TGTGCCAGCAGTCCACTAGCGGCCTCCTACAATGAGCAGTTCTTC.

CDR3 amino acids: CASSRREGRWETQYF. Written as DNA, the CDR3 is TGTGCCAGCAGCCGAAGAGAGGGTCGGTGGGAGACCCAGTACTTC. This sequence joins TRBV7-9 and TRBJ2-5, with D maybe TRBD2 (5 bases). The CDR3 covers 15 residues. From germline, CDR1 is SEHNR and CDR2 FQNEAQ (reference sequence). V dropped 5 bases and J dropped 5 bases, with 18 bases sitting between them.